These 25 T cell receptor beta chains came from one sample sequenced in a study of TET2 disruption in CD19-targeted CAR T cells. The antigens of these receptors remain unknown. Libraries were prepared by immunoSEQ multiplex PCR; TCRdb keeps only in-frame clonotypes and omits some of them. The repertoire table contains 25,000 to 30,000 clones. Described treatment: autologous CTL019 cells: CD19 CAR with 4-1BB and CD3 zeta domains. The sample here was CD8- CAR+ T cells sorted from cultured blood T cells, taken for CD19 CAR T cell therapy. Indicated subset: CD8-negative CAR-positive T cells from the infusion product. All receptors come from a man between 65 and 85 years old with chronic lymphocytic leukemia.

As regards this clone: The read halts 3 residues ahead of the CDR3 end, with the missing end drawn from the germline J gene. This rearrangement joins TRBV5-4 to TRBJ1-1; a weak D match, TRBD1 (5 bases). V gave up 4 bases and J gave up 1 base, with 11 bases separating them. Germline V gives CDR1 SGHNT, CDR2 YYREEE (reference sequence). The CDR3 consists of 14 residues. This chain's CDR3 is CASSMRQPNTEAFF. The CDR3 DNA, read in part, is TGTGCCAGCAGCATGCGACAGCCGAACACTGAA.

About this clone: The sequenced fragment ends 3 residues before the CDR3 boundary, so the rest is inferred from the germline J gene. This chain links TRBV19 with TRBJ1-4; perhaps TRBD1 as D (6 bases). The length of the CDR3 is 14 residues. Trimming took off 4 bases at V and 5 bases at J, with 11 bases between the two ends. Germline loops: CDR1 LNHDA, CDR2 SQIVND (reference sequence). CDR3: CASSKQGPNEKLFF. The DNA read from the CDR3 is TGTGCCAGTAGTAAACAGGGCCCGAATGAAAAA.

To note about this clone: With the read ending 3 residues before the CDR3 end, the germline J gene is used to fill in that end. This sequence joins TRBV6-2 or TRBV6-3 and TRBJ2-2; TRBD1 agrees at 7 bases. The V and J ends lost 6 bases and 3 bases, in that order; junction bases with no gene match: 4. Looked up from germline, CDR1 is MNHEY and CDR2 is SVGEGT. The CDR3 runs to 14 residues. The CDR3 protein is CASRTDRDTGELFF. The covered CDR3 bases are TGTGCCAGCAGGACCGACAGGGACACCGGGGAG.

Turning to this clone: Read coverage stops 3 residues before the CDR3 terminus; the germline J gene supplies the remainder. V gene TRBV10-1 combines with J gene TRBJ2-2; D unclear. Trimming took 4 bases from V and 7 from J, leaving 10 bases between them. Germline values: CDR1 WNHNN, CDR2 SYGVQD (reference sequence). The CDR3 runs to 13 residues. The CDR3 bases that were read are TGCGCCAGCAGTGCTTCTATGAACGGGGAG. Encoded protein: CASSASMNGE. The whole CDR3 sequence reads CASSASMNGELFF.

As concerns this clone: The observed sequence ends 3 residues before the CDR3 terminus, with the missing tail filled in from the germline J gene. This chain connects TRBV5-1 to TRBJ2-3; 13 bases align to TRBD2. From germline, CDR1 is SGHRS and CDR2 YFSETQ. The CDR3 length is 14 residues. Partial CDR3 DNA: TGCGCCAGCAGCGGCGGGACTAGCGGGGAGACG. This codes for CASSGGTSGET. The complete CDR3 protein is CASSGGTSGETQYF.

Points on this clone: At one end the junction does not follow the germline gene, possibly because of a read error. The read ends 3 residues early relative to the CDR3; the germline J gene fills the gap. The rearrangement uses TRBV4-2 and TRBJ1-3; 7 bases line up with TRBD1. The germline gives CDR1 LGHNA, CDR2 YNFKEQ. This CDR3 has 15 residues. Incomplete CDR3 DNA: TGCGCCAGCAGCCAAGGGACAGCTCCTGGAAACACC. It translates to CASSQGTAPGNT. The full CDR3 reads CASSQGTAPGNTIYF.

Note on this clone: The CDR3 end falls 3 residues outside the read, so it is completed with the germline J gene. The chain links TRBV2 to TRBJ1-2; 8 bases agree with TRBD1. V gave up 0 bases and J gave up 4 bases; unmatched junction bases: 13. This CDR3 region has 18 residues. Germline CDR1 and CDR2: SNHLY and FYNNEI. The DNA read from the CDR3 is TGTGCCAGCAGTGAAGCAGGCCCGGGACAGGTATATCGCTATGGC. Translating it yields CASSEAGPGQVYRYG. The CDR3 reads in full as CASSEAGPGQVYRYGYTF.

Note on this clone: The read ends 3 residues before the CDR3 terminus; that terminus is restored from the germline J gene. V and J are TRBV5-6 and TRBJ1-2; 7 bases align to TRBD1. This CDR3 spans 14 amino acids. The junction had 8 bases not matched to a gene; V was cut back by 4 bases and J by 5 bases. Germline CDR1 and CDR2: SGHDT and YYEEEE. Here the CDR3 reads CASSETGTAYGYTF. Incomplete CDR3 DNA: TGTGCCAGCAGCGAGACCGGGACAGCGTATGGC.

The CDR3: CASSWDNDVGELFF. The CDR3 bases that were read are TGTGCCAGCAGCTGGGACAATGACGTCGGGGAG. This chain connects TRBV5-5 to TRBJ2-2; the D gene is possibly TRBD1 (6 bases). The read ends 3 residues early relative to the CDR3; the germline J gene fills the gap. The CDR3 is 14 amino acids. Germline assignment: CDR1 SGHKS and CDR2 YYEKEE (reference sequence). V gave up 3 bases and J gave up 7 bases, with 13 bases separating them.

As for this clone: The read is 3 residues too short to cover the CDR3 end, so that end is filled in from the germline J gene. This chain connects TRBV2 to TRBJ2-4, with 11 bases aligning to TRBD2. The length of the CDR3 is 17 residues. Per the germline V gene, CDR1 is SNHLY and CDR2 is FYNNEI. The CDR3 bases that were read are TGTGCCAGCAGCCGCGGACTAGCGGGCTACCCGGGGGAGACT. Its protein product is CASSRGLAGYPGET. The entire CDR3 is CASSRGLAGYPGETQYF.

A note on this clone: The sequenced fragment ends 3 residues before the CDR3 boundary, so the rest is inferred from the germline J gene. V usage is TRBV9 and J usage is TRBJ1-3; 8 nucleotides align to TRBD1. The CDR3 is 15 amino acids. The junction had 4 bases not matched to a gene; V was cut back by 5 bases and J by 0 bases. Germline loops: CDR1 SGDLS, CDR2 YYNGEE. Incomplete CDR3 DNA: TGTGCCAGCAGGACAGGGGTCTACTCTGGAAACACC. Protein: CASRTGVYSGNT. The CDR3 in its entirety is CASRTGVYSGNTIYF.

Note on this clone: A junction boundary mismatches the germline segment, possibly from a read error. The read ends 3 residues shy of where the CDR3 ends; the end is completed using the germline J gene. The sample has other DNA sequences that encode this CDR3 too. V is TRBV5-1 and J is TRBJ1-2, with 10 positions matching TRBD1. Germline-derived CDR1 and CDR2 are SGHRS and YFSETQ. CDR3 length: 15 residues. The sequenced CDR3 bases are TGCGCCAGCAGCCCGGGACAGGGGCGGGTCTATGGT. It is translated as CASSPGQGRVYG. The entire CDR3 is CASSPGQGRVYGYTF.

As for this clone: Read sequence stops 3 residues before the CDR3 end, and the germline J gene provides the missing end. The genes are TRBV7-9 and TRBJ1-2; D gene unclear. Germline lookup yields CDR1 SEHNR and CDR2 FQNEAQ (reference sequence). This CDR3 spans 13 amino acids. CDR3 bases read: TGTGCCAGCAAATCCTACAGCACAGATACC. Translated, it gives CASKSYSTDT. From start to end, the CDR3 is CASKSYSTDTYTF.

Note on this clone: With the read ending 3 residues before the CDR3 end, the germline J gene is used to fill in that end. V is TRBV7-9 and J is TRBJ2-2, with a tentative D call TRBD1 (7 bases). This CDR3 has 14 amino acids. The V and J ends lost 3 bases and 7 bases respectively, with 12 bases between them. CDR1 and CDR2 (germline): SEHNR, FQNEAQ (reference sequence). CDR3 loop: CASSFGGGSGELFF. The covered CDR3 bases are TGTGCCAGCAGCTTTGGAGGGGGCAGCGGGGAG.

As regards this clone: The read ends 3 residues shy of where the CDR3 ends; the end is completed using the germline J gene. The rearrangement uses TRBV10-2 and TRBJ2-7; D possibly corresponds to TRBD2 (5 bases). The CDR3 runs to 14 residues. V was shortened by 6 bases and J by 2 bases, with 14 bases between the two germline ends. CDR1 WSHSY and CDR2 SAAADI come from the germline V gene. The DNA read from the CDR3 is TGCGCCAGCAGCCGCGACGAGGGTGCCTACGAG. Amino acid sequence: CASSRDEGAYE. The whole CDR3 protein is CASSRDEGAYEQYF.

About this clone: The CDR3 goes on 3 residues after the read ends, and that part is filled in from the germline J gene. V usage is TRBV5-5 and J usage is TRBJ2-3; D unresolved. Germline V CDR1 and CDR2: SGHKS, YYEKEE (reference sequence). The CDR3 totals 14 residues. CDR3 bases read: TGTGCCAGCAGCCTGACTTTGTACCAAGAGACG. It codes for CASSLTLYQET. The full CDR3 is CASSLTLYQETQYF.

Concerning this clone itself: The read gets to within 3 residues of the CDR3 end, and the germline J gene fills in the rest. The rearrangement joins TRBV7-8 to TRBJ2-1; D possibly corresponds to TRBD2 (5 bases). Looked up from germline, CDR1 is SGHVS and CDR2 is FQNEAQ. Trimming left V 3 bases short and J 8 bases short, with 11 bases between. This CDR3 has 13 residues. CDR3 loop: CASSFAEGHEQFF. The DNA read from the CDR3 is TGTGCCAGCAGCTTCGCCGAGGGCCATGAG.

Note on this clone: With the read ending 3 residues before the CDR3 end, the germline J gene is used to fill in that end. This chain connects TRBV12-3 or TRBV12-4 to TRBJ1-6; a possible D gene is TRBD1 (6 bases). V gave up 6 bases and J gave up 1 base, with 10 bases separating them. The CDR3 spans 15 residues. The sequenced part of the CDR3 DNA is TGTGCCAGCAGCCCACAGGGATCCTATAATTCACCC. Translating gives CASSPQGSYNSP. The whole CDR3 sequence reads CASSPQGSYNSPLHF.

Of note for this clone: With the read ending 3 residues before the CDR3 end, the germline J gene is used to fill in that end. The chain recombines TRBV30 with TRBJ1-4, with 10 bases aligning to TRBD1. The CDR3 has 12 residues. Trimming cost V 7 bases and J 8 bases; bases outside gene matches: 4. The germline CDR1 and CDR2 sequences are GTSNPN and SVGIG (reference sequence). This CDR3 reads CALDRGGEKLFF. The CDR3 bases that were read are TGTGCCTTGGACAGGGGGGGGGAAAAA.

Concerning this clone itself: The CDR3 end lies 3 residues beyond the end of the read and is filled in from the germline J gene. This sequence joins TRBV2 and TRBJ1-5, with 9 bases fitting TRBD1. With 4 bases clipped from V and 3 bases from J, the junction kept 1 base outside the gene matches. The CDR3 totals 14 residues. Germline values: CDR1 SNHLY, CDR2 FYNNEI. The CDR3 DNA, read in part, is TGTGCCAGCAGTGGACAGGGGGACAATCAGCCC. This encodes CASSGQGDNQP. The whole CDR3 sequence reads CASSGQGDNQPQHF.

A note on this clone: The missing CDR3 end, 3 residues past where the read stops, is filled in from the germline J gene. The rearrangement uses TRBV19 and TRBJ2-4, with D perhaps matching TRBD1 (5 bases). CDR1 LNHDA and CDR2 SQIVND come from the germline V gene (reference sequence). The CDR3 runs to 13 residues. CDR3 in amino acids: CASSPDKGYGQYF. The CDR3 DNA, read in part, is TGTGCCAGTAGCCCGGACAAGGGCTATGGT. Together with reference TRBV19 and TRBJ2-4, the CDR3 gives the full variable domain: DGGITQSPKYLFRKEGQNVTLSCEQNLNHDAMYWYRQDPGQGLRLIYYSQIVNDFQKGDIAEGYSVSREKKESFPLTVTSAQKNPTAFYLCASSPDKGYGQYFGAGTRLSVL.

CDR3 sequence: CASSSYVTGTSNGNEQFF. The CDR3 bases that were read are TGTGCCAGCAGCTCCTACGTTACCGGGACTAGCAATGGTAATGAG. The genes are TRBV7-8 and TRBJ2-1, with TRBD2 identical over 9 bases. The read ends 3 residues early relative to the CDR3; the germline J gene fills the gap. The germline CDR1 and CDR2 sequences are SGHVS and FQNEAQ. V was pared by 4 bases and J by 7 bases, with 17 bases of the junction left unmatched. The CDR3 loop spans 18 amino acids.

A note on this clone: The sequenced fragment ends 3 residues before the CDR3 boundary, so the rest is inferred from the germline J gene. The V gene is TRBV7-3, the J gene TRBJ2-1; TRBD2 matches 7 bases. V was pared by 4 bases and J by 3 bases, with 0 bases of the junction left unmatched. Germline CDR1 and CDR2: SGHTA and FQGTGA. The CDR3 consists of 13 residues. The CDR3 DNA, read in part, is TGTGCCAGCAGCTCGGGGGGCTACAATGAG. Protein sequence: CASSSGGYNE. The whole CDR3 sequence is CASSSGGYNEQFF. Full variable domain (missing parts from reference TRBV7-3 and TRBJ2-1): GAGVSQTPSNKVTEKGKYVELRCDPISGHTALYWYRQSLGQGPEFLIYFQGTGAADDSGLPNDRFFAVRPEGSVSTLKIQRTERGDSAVYLCASSSGGYNEQFFGPGTRLTVL.

Comments on this clone: From the germline J gene comes the end of the CDR3, since the read stops 3 residues before it. The gene calls are TRBV6-2 or TRBV6-3 and TRBJ1-2; 9 bases are shared with TRBD1. This CDR3 has 14 residues. Germline assignment: CDR1 MNHEY and CDR2 SVGEGT. This chain's CDR3 is CASSYPGQGYGYTF. Partial CDR3 DNA: TGTGCCAGCAGTTACCCGGGACAGGGTTACGGC.

A word on this clone: The sequenced fragment ends 3 residues before the CDR3 boundary, so the rest is inferred from the germline J gene. The chain carries TRBV19 and TRBJ1-2; 12 nucleotides match TRBD1. Trimming at V came to 3 bases and at J to 2 bases, leaving 7 bases not matched to a gene. Germline CDR1 and CDR2: LNHDA and SQIVND (reference sequence). The CDR3 sequence is 17 residues long. CDR3 sequence reads: CASSIGVGTGGNYGYTF. The covered CDR3 bases are TGTGCCAGTAGTATCGGAGTCGGGACAGGGGGCAACTATGGC.